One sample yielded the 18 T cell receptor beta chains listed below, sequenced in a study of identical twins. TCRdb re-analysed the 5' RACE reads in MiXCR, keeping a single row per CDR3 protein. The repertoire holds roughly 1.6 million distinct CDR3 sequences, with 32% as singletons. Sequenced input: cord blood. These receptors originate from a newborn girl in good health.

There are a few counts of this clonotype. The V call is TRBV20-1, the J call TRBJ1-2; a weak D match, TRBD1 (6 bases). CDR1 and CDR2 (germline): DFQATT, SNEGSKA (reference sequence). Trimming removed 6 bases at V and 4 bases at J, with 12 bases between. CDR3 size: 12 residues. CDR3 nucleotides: TGCAGTGCAAGACAGGACCTCTATGGCTACACCTTC. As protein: CSARQDLYGYTF.

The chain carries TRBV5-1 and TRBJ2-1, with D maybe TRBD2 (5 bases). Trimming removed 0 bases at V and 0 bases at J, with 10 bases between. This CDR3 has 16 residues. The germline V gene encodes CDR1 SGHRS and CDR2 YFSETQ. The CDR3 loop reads CASSLGRGYSYNEQFF. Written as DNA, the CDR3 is TGCGCCAGCAGCTTGGGAAGAGGGTACTCCTACAATGAGCAGTTCTTC.

The CDR3 protein is CASSECRGGYTF. The CDR3, as DNA: TGTGCCAGCAGTGAATGCAGGGGTGGCTACACCTTC. The rearrangement links TRBV25-1 to TRBJ1-2; possible D gene TRBD1, 6 bases. V lost 1 base and J 7 bases, leaving 7 bases between the germline ends. CDR3 length equals 12 residues. Germline assignment: CDR1 MGHDK and CDR2 SYGVNS.

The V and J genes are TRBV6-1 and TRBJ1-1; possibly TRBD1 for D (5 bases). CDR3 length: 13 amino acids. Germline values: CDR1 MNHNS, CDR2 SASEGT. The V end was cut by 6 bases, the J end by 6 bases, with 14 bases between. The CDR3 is CASRKWGVAEAFF. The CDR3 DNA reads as TGTGCCAGCAGGAAGTGGGGGGTCGCTGAAGCTTTCTTT.

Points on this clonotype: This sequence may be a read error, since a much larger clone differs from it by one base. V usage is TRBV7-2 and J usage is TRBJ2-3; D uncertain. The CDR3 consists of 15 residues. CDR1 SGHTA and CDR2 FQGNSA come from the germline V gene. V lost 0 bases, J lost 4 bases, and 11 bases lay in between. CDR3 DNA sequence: TGTGCCAGCAGCTTAGCGGTACCTCTGGCAGATACGCAGTATTTT. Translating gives CASSLAVPLADTQYF.

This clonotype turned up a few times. CDR3 sequence: CASSSIRPGELFF. Written as DNA, the CDR3 is TGTGCCAGCAGTTCAATCCGCCCCGGGGAGCTGTTTTTT. The chain is built from TRBV28 and TRBJ2-2; D remains ambiguous. CDR3 length equals 13 residues. The germline V gene encodes CDR1 MDHEN and CDR2 SYDVKM. Trimming cost V 4 bases and J 6 bases, with 9 bases left between them.

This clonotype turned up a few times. DNA for the CDR3: TGCAGCGGGGAATTCAGCTCCTACAATGAGCAGTACTTC. It codes for CSGEFSSYNEQYF. J is TRBJ2-1 and V is TRBV29-1; D remains unclear. The J call is uncertain, as TRBJ2-7 better fits the DNA end. From germline, CDR1 is SQVTM and CDR2 ANQGSEA. This CDR3 has 13 amino acids.

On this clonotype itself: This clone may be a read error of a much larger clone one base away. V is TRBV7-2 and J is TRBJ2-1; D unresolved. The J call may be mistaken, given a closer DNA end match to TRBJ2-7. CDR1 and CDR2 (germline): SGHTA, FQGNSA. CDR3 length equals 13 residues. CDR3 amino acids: CASSLGTHNEQYF. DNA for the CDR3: TGTGCCAGCAGCTTAGGGACCCACAATGAGCAGTACTTC.

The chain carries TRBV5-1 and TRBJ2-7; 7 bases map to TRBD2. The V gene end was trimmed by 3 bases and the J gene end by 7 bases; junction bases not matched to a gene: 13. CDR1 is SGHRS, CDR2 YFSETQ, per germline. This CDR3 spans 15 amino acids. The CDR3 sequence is CASSSPTSSYNEQYF. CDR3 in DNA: TGCGCCAGCAGCTCCCCGACTAGCAGCTACAATGAGCAGTACTTC.

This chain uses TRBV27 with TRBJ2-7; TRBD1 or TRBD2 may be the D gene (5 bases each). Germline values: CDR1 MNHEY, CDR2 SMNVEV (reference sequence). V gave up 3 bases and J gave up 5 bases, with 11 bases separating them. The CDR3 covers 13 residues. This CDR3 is CASSFGAWDEQYF. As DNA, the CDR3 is TGTGCCAGCAGTTTCGGGGCTTGGGACGAGCAGTACTTC.

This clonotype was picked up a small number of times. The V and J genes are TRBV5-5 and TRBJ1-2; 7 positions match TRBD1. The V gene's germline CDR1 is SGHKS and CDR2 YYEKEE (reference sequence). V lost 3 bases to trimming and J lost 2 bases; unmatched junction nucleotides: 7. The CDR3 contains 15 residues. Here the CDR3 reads CASSSTGALNYGYTF. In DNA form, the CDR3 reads TGTGCCAGCAGCTCAACAGGGGCCCTGAACTATGGCTACACCTTC.

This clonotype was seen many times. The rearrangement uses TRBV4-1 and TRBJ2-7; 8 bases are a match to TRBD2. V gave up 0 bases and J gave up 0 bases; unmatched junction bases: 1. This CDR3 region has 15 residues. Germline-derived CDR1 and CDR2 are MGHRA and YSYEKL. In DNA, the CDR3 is TGCGCCAGCAGCCAAGAAGGGACTAGCTCCTACGAGCAGTACTTC. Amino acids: CASSQEGTSSYEQYF.

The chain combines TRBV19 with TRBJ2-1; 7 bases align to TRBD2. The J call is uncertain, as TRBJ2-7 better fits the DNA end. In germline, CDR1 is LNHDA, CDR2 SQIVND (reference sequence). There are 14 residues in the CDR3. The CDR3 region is CASIGGSSYNEQYF. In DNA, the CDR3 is TGTGCCAGTATTGGCGGGAGCTCCTACAATGAGCAGTACTTC.

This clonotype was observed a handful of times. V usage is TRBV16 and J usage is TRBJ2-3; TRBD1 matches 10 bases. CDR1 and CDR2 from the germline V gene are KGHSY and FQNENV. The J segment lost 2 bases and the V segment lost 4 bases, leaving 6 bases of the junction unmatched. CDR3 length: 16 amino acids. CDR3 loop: CASSPLGQGNTDTQYF. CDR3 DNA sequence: TGTGCCAGCAGCCCCTTGGGACAGGGGAACACAGATACGCAGTATTTT.

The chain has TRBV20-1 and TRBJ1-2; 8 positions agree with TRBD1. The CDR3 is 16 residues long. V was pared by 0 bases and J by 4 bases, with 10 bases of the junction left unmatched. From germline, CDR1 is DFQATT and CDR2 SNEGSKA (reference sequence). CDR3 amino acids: CSARDPAGTGLYGYTF. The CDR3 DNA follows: TGCAGTGCTAGAGATCCGGCCGGGACAGGACTCTATGGCTACACCTTC.

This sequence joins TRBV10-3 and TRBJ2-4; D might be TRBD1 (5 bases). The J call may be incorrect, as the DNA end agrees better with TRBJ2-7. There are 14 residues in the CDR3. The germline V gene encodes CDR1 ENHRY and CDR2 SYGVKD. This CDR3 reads CAISEAQGSYEQYF. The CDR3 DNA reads TGTGCCATCAGTGAGGCCCAGGGATCCTACGAGCAGTACTTC.

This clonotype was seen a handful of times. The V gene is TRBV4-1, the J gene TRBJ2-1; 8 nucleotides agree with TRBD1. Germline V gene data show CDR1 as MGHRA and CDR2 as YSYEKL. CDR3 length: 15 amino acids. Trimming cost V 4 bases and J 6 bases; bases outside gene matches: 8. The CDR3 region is CASSPGQGGANEQFF. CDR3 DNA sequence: TGCGCCAGCAGCCCCGGACAGGGAGGTGCCAATGAGCAGTTCTTC.

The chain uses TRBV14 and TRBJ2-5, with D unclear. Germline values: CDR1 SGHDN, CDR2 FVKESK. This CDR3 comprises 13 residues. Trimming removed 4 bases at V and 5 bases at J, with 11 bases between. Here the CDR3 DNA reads TGTGCCAGCAGCCCCTGGGTTGGGGAGACCCAGTACTTC. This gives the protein CASSPWVGETQYF.